Listed below are T cell receptor beta chains from one sample, sequenced in a study of blood T cell repertoires in COVID-19. Only in-frame clones appear in the TCRdb table, and some are missing; sequencing was by immunoSEQ multiplex PCR. Counted here are 200,000 to 250,000 clones, roughly 87% occurring once; the ten biggest clones make up approximately 11%. Sequencing used PBMCs or T cells enriched from blood (not recorded which). These receptors originate from a man aged 25 to 40 who had recovered from COVID-19. Each CDR3 is given with its conserved first and last residue. The order of the fields is clone size, J gene, D gene, V gene, CDR3 DNA, CDR3 protein. The D gene is left open where the match is weak. For some rows the clone size is stated as once, few or many, or as a class when expanded; others skip it.

- TRBJ2-7 TRBD2 TRBV7-9 TGTGCCAGCAGCTACAATAGCGGGAGACACGAGCAGTACTTC CASSYNSGRHEQYF
- TRBJ1-2 - TRBV4-3 TGCGCCAGCAGCCAAGAATTCCGGTCCATCGCGGGGAAACACACCTTC CASSQEFRSIAGKHTF
- TRBJ2-1 TRBD2 TRBV5-1 TGCGCCAGCAGTGCCGCGGGGGGTTCTTACAATGAGCAGTTCTTC CASSAAGGSYNEQFF
- TRBJ2-4 - TRBV19 TGTGCCAGTAGTATAGGACAGACAAAAAACATTCAGTACTTC CASSIGQTKNIQYF
- TRBJ2-7 - TRBV5-8 TGTGCCAGCAGCTCGGACAGCGAGTACGAGCAGTACTTC CASSSDSEYEQYF
- TRBJ2-2 - TRBV12-3/TRBV12-4 TGTGCCAGCAGTTGGGGCCGGGAGCTGTTTTTT CASSWGRELFF
- TRBJ1-2 - TRBV12-3/TRBV12-4 TGTGCCAGCAGTTTATCCAGGGGTGGCTACACCTTC CASSLSRGGYTF
- TRBJ1-1 - TRBV30 TGTGCCTCTAACAGGGCTCACACTGAAGCTTTCTTT CASNRAHTEAFF
- TRBJ2-1 TRBD2 TRBV9 TGTGCCAGCAGCGTAAGTAGCGGGAAAGAGCAGTTCTTC CASSVSSGKEQFF
many TRBJ1-4 - TRBV15 TGTGCCACCAGCAGAGATGCCGGTAGGGGTGAAAAACTGTTTTTT CATSRDAGRGEKLFF
- TRBJ2-3 - TRBV4-2 TGTGCCAGCAGCCAGGATCTGACCGCTAGCTCCAGAGCTTATACGCAGTATTTT CASSQDLTASSRAYTQYF
- TRBJ2-2 TRBD1 TRBV29-1 TGCAGCGCCGAGGGACAGGGGAGCGCCGGGGAGCTGTTTTTT CSAEGQGSAGELFF
- TRBJ2-5 TRBD2 TRBV6-5 TGTGCCAGCAGTTACTCCCCGGGAGGAACGCTGGAGACCCAGTACTTC CASSYSPGGTLETQYF
- TRBJ1-5 - TRBV24-1 TGTGCCACCAGTCTAGAAGAGCAGCCCCAGCATTTT CATSLEEQPQHF
- TRBJ1-2 - TRBV4-3 TGCGCCAGCAGCCAAGGGTCGTCGGTTACCACTAACTATGGCTACACCTTC CASSQGSSVTTNYGYTF
- TRBJ1-4 - TRBV28 TGTGCCAGCAGATCAGGGTCTCGGGAAAAACTGTTTTTT CASRSGSREKLFF
- TRBJ1-1 - TRBV5-4 TGTGCCAGCAGCCGCACACTAATGAACACTGAAGCTTTCTTT CASSRTLMNTEAFF
- TRBJ2-1 TRBD2 TRBV11-2 TGTGCCAGCAACCTACTAGCGGGAGTCACCAATGAGCAGTTCTTC CASNLLAGVTNEQFF
few TRBJ2-7 TRBD2 TRBV7-2 TGTGCCAGCAGCTCTCGGACTAGCGGACCTTACGAGCAGTACTTC CASSSRTSGPYEQYF
- TRBJ2-3 TRBD2 TRBV5-1 TGCGCCAGCAGCTTACGAGCGGGGGGTTGGAGCACAGATACGCAGTATTTT CASSLRAGGWSTDTQYF
once TRBJ1-6 TRBD1 TRBV13 TGTGCCAGCAGCTCAGGGGGAAGTCGGGGTTCACCCCTCCACTTT CASSSGGSRGSPLHF
- TRBJ2-3 - TRBV10-3 TGTGCCAGCGAAGCTAGCAGCACAGATACGCAGTATTTT CASEASSTDTQYF
- TRBJ1-1 TRBD1 TRBV11-2 TGTGCCAGCAGCGAGCTGACAGGGAGGCCTTTCTTT CASSELTGRPFF
few TRBJ2-7 TRBD1 TRBV28 TGTGCCAGCAGCCAAAGACAGGGTTGGCAGTACTTC CASSQRQGWQYF
- TRBJ1-4 - TRBV5-1 TGCGCCAGCAGCTTGAGCTCAACTAATGAAAAACTGTTTTTT CASSLSSTNEKLFF
- TRBJ2-7 - TRBV28 TGTGCCAGCAGTACCGGGTCGTATTCCTACGAGCAGTACTTC CASSTGSYSYEQYF